These 10 T cell receptor beta chains originate from one sample sequenced in a study of long-term antiretroviral therapy in people with HIV. Survey-level resolution applied to immunoSEQ assay v3.0. Produced via immunoSEQ multiplex PCR; TCRdb's table is partial and in-frame only. The sample lists about 38,000 clones; roughly 80% were seen once. Sequencing was performed on unsorted PBMCs, taken 1.5 years after starting antiretroviral therapy. The receptors were gathered from a man younger than 30 with HIV.

This chain uses TRBV7-2 with TRBJ1-1; TRBD1 matches at 8 bases. The CDR3 consists of 18 residues. The junction had 10 bases not matched to a gene; V was cut back by 1 base and J by 0 bases. CDR1 and CDR2 (germline): SGHTA, FQGNSA. The CDR3: CASSLEWGQGALNTEAFF. As DNA, the CDR3 is TGTGCCAGCAGCTTAGAGTGGGGGCAGGGGGCCTTGAACACTGAAGCTTTCTTT.

The V call is TRBV28, the J call TRBJ2-7; D is unclear. This CDR3 is built from 12 residues. Trimming stripped 2 bases from V and 3 bases from J, with 5 bases between. The V gene's germline CDR1 is MDHEN and CDR2 SYDVKM. This CDR3 is CASSLQNYEQYF. The CDR3 region has the DNA TGTGCCAGCAGTTTACAGAACTACGAGCAGTACTTC.

The V and J genes are TRBV7-9 and TRBJ2-1, with 9 bases that match TRBD2. CDR1 SEHNR and CDR2 FQNEAQ come from the germline V gene (reference sequence). V was pared by 0 bases and J by 6 bases, with 3 bases of the junction left unmatched. CDR3 size: 15 residues. The CDR3 bases are TGTGCCAGCAGCTTAGCTAGCGGGAGAGGCAATGAGCAGTTCTTC. It translates to CASSLASGRGNEQFF. Based on the CDR3 plus reference TRBV7-9 and TRBJ2-1, the full variable domain is DTGVSQNPRHKITKRGQNVTFRCDPISEHNRLYWYRQTLGQGPEFLTYFQNEAQLEKSRLLSDRFSAERPKGSFSTLEIQRTEQGDSAMYLCASSLASGRGNEQFFGPGTRLTVL.

The CDR3 DNA is TGTGCCAGCAGCGAGGGGACAGCCTACGAGCAGTACTTC. Its protein product is CASSEGTAYEQYF. The V and J genes are TRBV28 and TRBJ2-7; 7 nucleotides align to TRBD1. The CDR3 extends over 13 amino acids. Trimming at V came to 6 bases and at J to 2 bases, leaving 4 bases not matched to a gene. Germline-derived CDR1 and CDR2 are MDHEN and SYDVKM.

This chain connects TRBV6-1 to TRBJ2-7; D uncertain. There are 15 residues in the CDR3. The V gene's germline CDR1 is MNHNS and CDR2 SASEGT. The V gene lost 2 bases and the J gene lost 2 bases, with 13 bases spanning the gap. Written as DNA, the CDR3 is TGTGCCAGCAGTGAAAGGACGGCGAGAGCCTACGAGCAGTACTTC. Translated, it gives CASSERTARAYEQYF.

The genes are TRBV30 and TRBJ2-1; TRBD2 matches 7 bases. The CDR3 sequence is 16 residues long. From germline, CDR1 is GTSNPN and CDR2 SVGIG (reference sequence). Trimming removed 2 bases from V and 2 bases from J; junction bases left unmatched: 9. The CDR3 sequence: CAWSLSTGTTYNEQFF. CDR3 nucleotide sequence: TGTGCCTGGAGTTTATCAACCGGGACTACCTACAATGAGCAGTTCTTC.

This sequence joins TRBV27 and TRBJ2-5; D is perhaps TRBD1 (5 bases). The germline V gene has CDR1 MNHEY and CDR2 SMNVEV (reference sequence). Trimming removed 6 bases from V and 9 bases from J, with 17 bases in between. This CDR3 has 13 residues. CDR3 in DNA: TGTGCCAGCAGGCCTTTCAAAAAAGGGGCCCAGTACTTC. It yields the protein CASRPFKKGAQYF.

This clone was observed a few times. The chain joins TRBV19 to TRBJ1-5, with D maybe TRBD1 (5 bases). The CDR3 spans 19 residues. Between the trimmed V and J ends, which lost 6 bases and 1 base, there was a span of 25 bases. The V gene's germline CDR1 is LNHDA and CDR2 SQIVND (reference sequence). The CDR3 here is CASSLVPQGLILSNQPQHF. DNA of the CDR3: TGTGCCAGTAGCCTCGTTCCGCAGGGACTAATACTAAGCAATCAGCCCCAGCATTTT.

CDR3 sequence: CASSVGGSTPTNEQFF. Here the CDR3 DNA reads TGTGCCAGCAGCGTAGGCGGGAGTACCCCCACCAATGAGCAGTTCTTC. This chain links TRBV9 with TRBJ2-1; the match to TRBD2 covers 7 bases. Losses at the gene ends were 0 bases for V and 6 bases for J; bases not matched to a gene: 9. Germline CDR1 and CDR2: SGDLS and YYNGEE. The CDR3 loop spans 16 amino acids.

The J gene is TRBJ2-7, the V gene TRBV7-2; 9 bases are shared with TRBD2. The CDR3 has 14 amino acids. Trimming cost V 6 bases and J 6 bases; bases outside gene matches: 9. CDR1 is SGHTA, CDR2 FQGNSA, per germline. The CDR3 region has the DNA TGTGCCAGCAGTCTAGCGGGATTTGGTACCGAGCAGTACTTC. It encodes CASSLAGFGTEQYF.